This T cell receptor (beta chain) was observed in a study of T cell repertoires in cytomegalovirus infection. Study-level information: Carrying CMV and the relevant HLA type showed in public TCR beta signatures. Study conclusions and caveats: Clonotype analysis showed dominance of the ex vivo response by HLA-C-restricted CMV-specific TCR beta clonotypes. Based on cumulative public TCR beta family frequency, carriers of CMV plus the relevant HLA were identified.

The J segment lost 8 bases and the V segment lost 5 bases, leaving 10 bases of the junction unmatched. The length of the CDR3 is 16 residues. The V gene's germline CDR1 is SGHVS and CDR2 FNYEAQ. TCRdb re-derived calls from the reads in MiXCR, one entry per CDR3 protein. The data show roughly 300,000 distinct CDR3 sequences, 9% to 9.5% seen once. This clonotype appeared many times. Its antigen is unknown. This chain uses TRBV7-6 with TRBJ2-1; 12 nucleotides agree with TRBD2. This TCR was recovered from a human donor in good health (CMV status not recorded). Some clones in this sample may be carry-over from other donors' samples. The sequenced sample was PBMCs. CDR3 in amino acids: CASSLGTSGSGDEQFF. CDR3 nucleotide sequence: TGTGCCAGCAGCCTCGGGACTAGCGGGTCGGGGGATGAGCAGTTCTTC.